The 27 T cell receptor beta chains below all came from one sample that was sequenced in a study of T cell responses to AZD1222 COVID-19 vaccine. Assay used: immunoSEQ multiplex PCR; TCRdb lists only in-frame clones, some missing. Among fewer than 150,000 clones listed, roughly 87% were seen once. The source was peripheral blood, collected on day 0 of AZD1222 vaccination. These receptor sequences come from an adult in good health.

V usage is TRBV28 and J usage is TRBJ1-1; no reliable D call. V was trimmed by 8 bases and J by 1 base, leaving 11 bases between them. Germline V CDR1 and CDR2: MDHEN, SYDVKM. This CDR3 region has 13 residues. The CDR3 DNA reads as TGTGCCAGCTCTGGCAGCTGGAACACTGAAGCTTTCTTT. Translated: CASSGSWNTEAFF.

The J gene is TRBJ1-5, the V gene TRBV10-3, with a weak D call TRBD1 (6 bases). V lost 6 bases and J lost 7, with 10 bases in between. Germline CDR1 ENHRY, CDR2 SYGVKD. This CDR3 contains 12 residues. Written as DNA, the CDR3 is TGTGCCATCAGGGAGGGGGAGCAGCCCCAGCATTTT. It codes for CAIREGEQPQHF.

The genes are TRBV29-1 and TRBJ2-2, with D perhaps matching TRBD1 (5 bases). From germline, CDR1 is SQVTM and CDR2 ANQGSEA. This CDR3 has 14 residues. V was clipped by 7 bases and J by 0 bases, with 12 bases between them. CDR3 bases: TGCAGCGCCCTGGGGCAAACGAACACCGGGGAGCTGTTTTTT. This translates into CSALGQTNTGELFF.

The chain is built from TRBV12-3 or TRBV12-4 and TRBJ1-6; 8 nucleotides match TRBD1. V lost 6 bases and J lost 15; bases outside the gene matches: 4. The CDR3 is made up of 11 amino acids. The CDR3 protein is CASSQDRDLHF. The DNA of the CDR3 is TGTGCCAGCAGCCAGGACAGGGACCTCCACTTT.

This clone was detected once. The chain employs TRBV11-3 and TRBJ2-7, with D unresolved. This CDR3 contains 13 residues. The V and J ends lost 5 bases and 4 bases respectively, with 12 bases between them. CDR1 is SGHNT, CDR2 YENEEA, per germline. CDR3 residues: CASSIAHGYEQYF. DNA of the CDR3: TGTGCCAGCAGCATCGCACACGGATACGAGCAGTACTTC.

J is TRBJ1-3 and V is TRBV11-3; D call uncertain. Germline assignment: CDR1 SGHNT and CDR2 YENEEA. Trimming stripped 1 base from V and 3 bases from J, with 7 bases between. The CDR3 sequence is 14 residues long. The chain's CDR3 is CASSLGSDGNTIYF. CDR3 sequence (DNA): TGTGCCAGCAGCTTAGGATCTGATGGAAACACCATATATTTT.

The chain's CDR3 is CASSFGGNMNTEAFF. DNA for the CDR3: TGTGCCAGCAGTTTTGGGGGGAACATGAACACTGAAGCTTTCTTT. This chain uses TRBV28 with TRBJ1-1; the D gene is possibly TRBD1 (5 bases). This CDR3 is 15 amino acids long. Trimming left V 3 bases short and J 0 bases short, with 11 bases between. Germline-derived CDR1 and CDR2 are MDHEN and SYDVKM.

V is TRBV7-9 and J is TRBJ1-6; 9 bases line up with TRBD1. Trimming at V came to 5 bases and at J to 7 bases, leaving 6 bases not matched to a gene. CDR1 SEHNR and CDR2 FQNEAQ come from the germline V gene (reference sequence). The CDR3 contains 15 residues. CDR3 bases: TGTGCCAGCAGCCTGATAGGACAGGGGAATTCACCCCTCCACTTT. Translation: CASSLIGQGNSPLHF.

CDR3 nucleotides: TGCAGCGTTTTGTGGCAGGGGACCAGCTACGAGCAGTACTTC. Amino acid sequence: CSVLWQGTSYEQYF. J is TRBJ2-7 and V is TRBV29-1; maybe TRBD1 (6 bases). Between the trimmed V and J ends, which lost 5 bases and 3 bases, there was a span of 17 bases. The CDR3 covers 14 residues. Per germline, CDR1 SQVTM and CDR2 ANQGSEA.

V is TRBV29-1 and J is TRBJ2-7, with TRBD1 as a possible D gene (6 bases). Germline CDR1 and CDR2: SQVTM and ANQGSEA. The V end was cut by 2 bases, the J end by 5 bases, with 19 bases between. CDR3 length: 15 residues. The CDR3 here is CSVEPTQGSSDEQYF. In DNA form, the CDR3 reads TGCAGCGTTGAACCAACTCAGGGGAGTAGCGACGAGCAGTACTTC.

The V call is TRBV19, the J call TRBJ1-4; D is possibly TRBD1 (6 bases). V lost 3 bases and J 4 bases, leaving 9 bases between the germline ends. This CDR3 contains 14 residues. Germline V gene lookup returns CDR1 LNHDA and CDR2 SQIVND (reference sequence). As DNA, the CDR3 is TGTGCCAGTAGTATTTTCAGGGGTAATGAAAAACTGTTTTTT. Translation: CASSIFRGNEKLFF.

The chain couples TRBV4-1 to TRBJ1-6, with D perhaps TRBD1 (5 bases). The CDR3 is made up of 15 amino acids. Between the trimmed V and J ends, which lost 1 base and 8 bases, there was a span of 12 bases. The germline V gene encodes CDR1 MGHRA and CDR2 YSYEKL. CDR3 sequence reads: CASSQGWGLDSPLHF. The CDR3 DNA follows: TGCGCCAGCAGCCAAGGGTGGGGGTTAGATTCACCCCTCCACTTT.

The V gene is TRBV7-9, the J gene TRBJ1-1; 8 bases are shared with TRBD1. This CDR3 is 15 amino acids long. Germline V lookup: CDR1 SEHNR, CDR2 FQNEAQ (reference sequence). Unmatched junction bases numbered 4, after V lost 1 base and J lost 3 bases. The CDR3 loop is CASSLGQGRDTEAFF. Written as DNA, the CDR3 is TGTGCCAGCAGCTTAGGACAGGGGAGGGACACTGAAGCTTTCTTT.

This chain joins TRBV19 and TRBJ2-1; the D gene is possibly TRBD2 (5 bases). CDR3 length equals 14 residues. Germline V gives CDR1 LNHDA, CDR2 SQIVND (reference sequence). The germline V and J ends were trimmed by 1 base and 7 bases, with 11 bases remaining between them. CDR3 sequence (DNA): TGTGCCAGTAGTATAGGCCGCGGGTGGAATGAGCAGTTCTTC. Translation: CASSIGRGWNEQFF.

The V and J genes are TRBV27 and TRBJ2-7; TRBD1 aligns across 10 bases. CDR3 size: 14 residues. Germline lookup yields CDR1 MNHEY and CDR2 SMNVEV (reference sequence). The trim removed 5 bases at V and 1 base at J, leaving 2 bases unmatched. The DNA of the CDR3 is TGTGCCAGCAGTACGGGACAGGGGTCCTACGAGCAGTACTTC. This gives the protein CASSTGQGSYEQYF.

CDR3 in amino acids: CASSQSVQGNSPLHF. Here the CDR3 DNA reads TGTGCCAGCAGCCAGAGTGTTCAGGGTAATTCACCCCTCCACTTT. This rearrangement joins TRBV7-6 to TRBJ1-6, with D perhaps TRBD1 (5 bases). Trimming took off 5 bases at V and 6 bases at J, with 14 bases between the two ends. Germline assignment: CDR1 SGHVS and CDR2 FNYEAQ. This CDR3 has 15 residues.

The genes are TRBV9 and TRBJ2-7; D unclear. Per germline, CDR1 SGDLS and CDR2 YYNGEE. The V gene lost 0 bases and the J gene lost 0 bases, with 13 bases spanning the gap. The CDR3 loop spans 16 amino acids. The chain's CDR3 is CASSVAGYASSYEQYF. The DNA for the CDR3 is TGTGCCAGCAGCGTAGCGGGTTACGCAAGCTCCTACGAGCAGTACTTC.

The gene calls are TRBV5-6 and TRBJ2-2; the match to TRBD1 covers 7 bases. J lost 2 bases, V lost 1 base, and 2 bases had no gene match. The CDR3 loop spans 15 amino acids. From germline, CDR1 is SGHDT and CDR2 YYEEEE. The DNA of the CDR3 is TGTGCCAGCAGCTTGCGGACAGGAAACACCGGGGAGCTGTTTTTT. Protein: CASSLRTGNTGELFF.

V gene TRBV6-5 combines with J gene TRBJ2-1; maybe TRBD2 (6 bases). There are 13 residues in the CDR3. CDR1 and CDR2 from the germline V gene are MNHEY and SVGAGI. The V end lost 6 bases, the J end lost 4 bases, and 10 bases lay between the germline ends. CDR3 residues: CASRGGWYNEQFF. CDR3 coding DNA: TGTGCCAGCAGGGGGGGTTGGTACAATGAGCAGTTCTTC.

J is TRBJ1-2 and V is TRBV19; D is perhaps TRBD1 (6 bases). This CDR3 is built from 15 residues. From germline, CDR1 is LNHDA and CDR2 SQIVND (reference sequence). V shed 6 bases and J shed 3 bases, with 17 bases lying between them. CDR3 coding DNA: TGTGCCAGTAGCTCGACAGAGGGGGGGGACTATGGCTACACCTTC. Its protein product is CASSSTEGGDYGYTF.

This chain uses TRBV2 with TRBJ1-2, with a weak D call TRBD1 (6 bases). V gave up 7 bases and J gave up 8 bases, with 14 bases separating them. The CDR3 sequence is 12 residues long. Germline V gives CDR1 SNHLY, CDR2 FYNNEI. The CDR3 loop reads CASIRGIQGYTF. Written as DNA, the CDR3 is TGTGCCAGCATCAGGGGAATTCAAGGCTACACCTTC.

The V call is TRBV2, the J call TRBJ2-3, with D possibly matching TRBD1 (6 bases). Germline CDR1 is SNHLY and CDR2 is FYNNEI. The CDR3 has 13 amino acids. V was trimmed by 8 bases and J by 1 base, leaving 10 bases between them. CDR3 DNA: TGTGCCAGCGGCCAGGGGCGCACAGATACGCAGTATTTT. As protein: CASGQGRTDTQYF. Full variable domain (missing parts from reference TRBV2 and TRBJ2-3): EPEVTQTPSHQVTQMGQEVILRCVPISNHLYFYWYRQILGQKVEFLVSFYNNEISEKSEIFDDQFSVERPDGSNFTLKIRSTKLEDSAMYFCASGQGRTDTQYFGPGTRLTVL.

The chain has TRBV29-1 and TRBJ1-2; 11 positions agree with TRBD1. The CDR3 extends over 15 amino acids. The V gene's germline CDR1 is SQVTM and CDR2 ANQGSEA. J was trimmed by 2 bases and V by 7 bases; bases with no gene match: 9. As DNA, the CDR3 is TGCAGCGATCGGACAGGGGGCGCCTCAAACTATGGCTACACCTTC. Translating it yields CSDRTGGASNYGYTF.

The chain has TRBV19 and TRBJ2-1, with 10 bases identical to TRBD1. The CDR3 covers 19 residues. From germline, CDR1 is LNHDA and CDR2 SQIVND (reference sequence). The trim removed 1 base at V and 4 bases at J, leaving 13 bases unmatched. The DNA for the CDR3 is TGTGCCAGTAGTATAGTAGGGGACAGGGGTTCGCCACGATACAATGAGCAGTTCTTC. Its translation: CASSIVGDRGSPRYNEQFF.

The rearrangement links TRBV11-2 to TRBJ1-4; D ambiguous. Germline assignment: CDR1 SGHAT and CDR2 FQNNGV. The V end lost 2 bases, the J end lost 6 bases, and 7 bases lay between the germline ends. This CDR3 is built from 13 residues. CDR3 sequence: CASSLFPDEKLFF. In nucleotides, the CDR3 is TGTGCCAGCAGCTTATTTCCGGATGAAAAACTGTTTTTT.

This rearrangement joins TRBV9 to TRBJ2-2; 7 bases match TRBD2. V was clipped by 1 base and J by 4 bases; unmatched bases: 4. The CDR3 runs 15 residues. CDR1 and CDR2 (germline): SGDLS, YYNGEE. CDR3 sequence: CASSVWREITGELFF. The CDR3, as DNA: TGTGCCAGCAGCGTATGGCGGGAGATCACCGGGGAGCTGTTTTTT.

The chain carries TRBV9 and TRBJ2-7; 13 bases map to TRBD2. Germline loops: CDR1 SGDLS, CDR2 YYNGEE. V trimming: 4 bases; J trimming: 5 bases; junction bases outside the gene matches: 12. The CDR3 contains 17 residues. The CDR3 sequence: CASSNPGLAGSGHEQYF. The CDR3 DNA reads TGTGCCAGCAGCAACCCGGGACTAGCGGGATCGGGCCACGAGCAGTACTTC.